This T cell receptor beta chain was documented in a study of radiation and T cells in renal cell carcinoma. Overall study findings and caveats: Without pretreatment biopsies, baseline tumor clonotype presence was undetermined.

V dropped 8 bases and J dropped 3; count of bases not matched to a gene: 4. CDR1 and CDR2 (germline): SNHLY, FYNNEI. The CDR3 contains 13 residues. The time point: blood 4 weeks post-SBRT, at nephrectomy. Specified treatment: 15 Gy SBRT to primary tumor, nephrectomy 4 weeks later. Nephrectomy followed 15 Gy stereotactic body radiation by 4 weeks. The tumor was a clear cell renal cell carcinoma. As for this clone: Its target is unknown.

Here immunoSEQ multiplex PCR was the method, and the copy in TCRdb shows in-frame clones only, minus some. The sample includes about 73,000 clones, around four fifths of them seen just once. The sequences come from blood, collected from a patient whose treatment included radiotherapy and nephrectomy. This clonotype originated in an older woman with renal cell carcinoma. The chain recombines TRBV2 with TRBJ2-4, with 7 bases aligning to TRBD2. The chain's CDR3 is CASSRDYKNIQYF. CDR3 DNA sequence: TGTGCCAGCTCCAGGGACTACAAAAACATTCAGTACTTC.